These T cell receptor beta chains were read from a single sample in a study of cytomegalovirus exposure and HLA in healthy donors. The method was immunoSEQ multiplex PCR; TCRdb's version includes in-frame clones alone and lacks a portion of them. The sample shows under 250,000 clones, 65% to 90% of them seen only once. Sample: PBMCs. These receptors all stem from a woman in her 50s in good health and CMV-seronegative. Each CDR3 is given without its conserved first and last residue. Fields, in order: V gene, J gene, CDR3 protein.

V gene: TRBV6-1
J gene: TRBJ1-1
CDR3 protein: ASKGGGTRNTEAF

V gene: TRBV27
J gene: TRBJ2-4
CDR3 protein: ASSLRQGWEAKNIQY

V gene: TRBV6-5
J gene: TRBJ2-3
CDR3 protein: ASSSEAGPTDTQY

V gene: TRBV28
J gene: TRBJ1-1
CDR3 protein: ASTTGGTEAF

V gene: TRBV18
J gene: TRBJ1-1
CDR3 protein: ASSPRQAVNTEAF

V gene: TRBV7-2
J gene: TRBJ1-1
CDR3 protein: ASSLDRETEAF

V gene: TRBV10-2
J gene: TRBJ1-1
CDR3 protein: ASGFQGAVVDF

V gene: TRBV18
J gene: TRBJ1-3
CDR3 protein: ASSPLNSVSAGNTIY

V gene: TRBV6-5
J gene: TRBJ2-1
CDR3 protein: ASSTRTSFSNEQF

V gene: TRBV6-6
J gene: TRBJ2-1
CDR3 protein: ASSYQGQGPYNEQF

V gene: TRBV4-3
J gene: TRBJ1-1
CDR3 protein: ASRQGFGGTEAF

V gene: TRBV27
J gene: TRBJ2-2
CDR3 protein: ASSLERTSAILAGELF

V gene: TRBV5-1
J gene: TRBJ2-3
CDR3 protein: ASSSSGKATDTQY

V gene: TRBV27
J gene: TRBJ1-2
CDR3 protein: ASSPNLGQLNYGYT

V gene: TRBV5-1
J gene: TRBJ2-7
CDR3 protein: ASSRTGLWDEQY

V gene: TRBV18
J gene: -
CDR3 protein: ASSPYRDRDYEQY

V gene: TRBV28
J gene: TRBJ2-1
CDR3 protein: ASSSPLAGRLNEQF